This T cell receptor beta chain was observed in a study of identical twins. This clonotype has just a few counts. Every sampled donor was Caucasian and healthy. The length of the CDR3 is 14 residues. V was cut by 5 bases and J by 0 bases, with 8 bases left in between. The germline V gene has CDR1 SNHLY and CDR2 FYNNEI. One entry per CDR3 protein results from TCRdb running MiXCR on the 5' RACE reads. The sample lists about 550,000 distinct CDR3 sequences; approximately 20% were seen once. These data were also reused for a study on yellow fever vaccine responses in identical twins.

Sequencing was carried out using CD4+ T cells sorted from blood. The receptor comes from a woman in her late teens or twenties in good health. The chain joins TRBV2 to TRBJ1-5, with D unclear. CDR3 bases: TGTGCCAGCAGTTCAAAGTTTAGCAATCAGCCCCAGCATTTT. Amino acid sequence: CASSSKFSNQPQHF.